Listed below are T cell receptor beta chains from one sample, sequenced in a study of beta chain features in type 1 diabetes. Assay: immunoSEQ multiplex PCR; the TCRdb copy retains only in-frame clones and omits some. Here the sample spans nearly 250,000 clones, 13% to 15% being singletons. The sequenced material came from naive CD4+ T cells from blood. These receptors all come from a middle-aged woman in good health. The CDR3 runs from the conserved cysteine through the conserved F or W. D genes are given only for firm matches. Size is omitted from some rows. Given values are once, few, many or a class for expanded clones.

d_call: TRBD2; clone_size: .; j_call: TRBJ2-2; v_call: TRBV11-2; cdr3_nt: TGTGCCAGCAGCCCGGGACTAGTAAGCACCGGGGAGCTGTTTTTT; cdr3_aa: CASSPGLVSTGELFF
d_call: TRBD1; clone_size: few; j_call: TRBJ2-3; v_call: TRBV5-1; cdr3_nt: TGCGCCAGCAGCTCCGGGACAGCTACAGATACGCAGTATTTT; cdr3_aa: CASSSGTATDTQYF
d_call: .; clone_size: few; j_call: TRBJ2-2; v_call: TRBV7-9; cdr3_nt: TGTGCCAGCAGCTTACTCGGGGAGCTGTTTTTT; cdr3_aa: CASSLLGELFF
d_call: .; clone_size: .; j_call: TRBJ1-2; v_call: TRBV27; cdr3_nt: TGTGCCAGCAAGGGGGGGGGATTCTCATATGGCTACACCTTC; cdr3_aa: CASKGGGFSYGYTF
d_call: .; clone_size: few; j_call: TRBJ2-2; v_call: TRBV18; cdr3_nt: TGTGCCAGCTCAGAGGAGATGGGGCGCACCGGGGAGCTGTTTTTT; cdr3_aa: CASSEEMGRTGELFF
d_call: .; clone_size: .; j_call: TRBJ1-5; v_call: TRBV2; cdr3_nt: TGTGCCAGCAGGCGGGGTAGGAATCAGCCCCAGCATTTT; cdr3_aa: CASRRGRNQPQHF
d_call: TRBD1; clone_size: few; j_call: TRBJ2-3; v_call: TRBV25-1; cdr3_nt: TGTGCCAGCAGTTCAGGGACAGTTCTAGATACGCAGTATTTT; cdr3_aa: CASSSGTVLDTQYF
d_call: .; clone_size: few; j_call: TRBJ2-7; v_call: TRBV19; cdr3_nt: TGTGCCAGTAAAGCACGGGGGATCTACGAGCAGTACTTC; cdr3_aa: CASKARGIYEQYF
d_call: .; clone_size: few; j_call: TRBJ2-5; v_call: TRBV5-1; cdr3_nt: TGCGCCAGCAGCTTACCAGGGAACCAAGAGACCCAGTACTTC; cdr3_aa: CASSLPGNQETQYF
d_call: TRBD2; clone_size: .; j_call: TRBJ2-7; v_call: TRBV5-1; cdr3_nt: TGCGCCAGCAGCGGAGTGGGCGGGGGCTCCTACGAGCAGTACTTC; cdr3_aa: CASSGVGGGSYEQYF
d_call: TRBD1; clone_size: few; j_call: TRBJ1-1; v_call: TRBV7-9; cdr3_nt: TGTGCCAGCACCCTAGGGGGCAGGGATACTGAAGCTTTCTTT; cdr3_aa: CASTLGGRDTEAFF
d_call: TRBD1; clone_size: .; j_call: TRBJ1-5; v_call: TRBV2; cdr3_nt: TGTGCCAGCAGCCCCGGGACAGGAAATCAGCCCCAGCATTTT; cdr3_aa: CASSPGTGNQPQHF
d_call: TRBD1; clone_size: few; j_call: TRBJ1-1; v_call: TRBV25-1; cdr3_nt: TGTGCCAGCGGAGGTCCAGGGGGAGCTTTCTTT; cdr3_aa: CASGGPGGAFF
d_call: .; clone_size: few; j_call: TRBJ1-2; v_call: TRBV18; cdr3_nt: TGTGCCAGCTCACCACTTACAGAAGGGGTCGGTGGCTACACCTTC; cdr3_aa: CASSPLTEGVGGYTF
d_call: .; clone_size: .; j_call: TRBJ2-1; v_call: TRBV27; cdr3_nt: .; cdr3_aa: CASSYRDQPTMSSSSGTYNEQFF
d_call: .; clone_size: few; j_call: TRBJ2-5; v_call: TRBV19; cdr3_nt: TGTGCCAGTAGTATGGGGACTTACCAAGAGACCCAGTACTTC; cdr3_aa: CASSMGTYQETQYF
d_call: TRBD2; clone_size: few; j_call: TRBJ2-7; v_call: TRBV9; cdr3_nt: TGTGCCAGCAGCTTCAGCGGGGGGGATACCTACGAGCAGTACTTC; cdr3_aa: CASSFSGGDTYEQYF